Given below is one TCR beta chain in context. Other DNA variants within this sample encode the same CDR3. Original handling: Estimation of nucleated cell counts relied on the amplification of reference gene primers. This table comes from immunoSEQ multiplex PCR, and its TCRdb copy is limited to in-frame clones, with some not included. V and J calls plus clone size are reproduced from that table; the DNA served to infer D and trimming. The data show around 250,000 clones, roughly nine tenths seen once. Between the trimmed V and J ends, which lost 3 bases and 7 bases, there was a span of 6 bases. Germline V gene data show CDR1 as LNHDA and CDR2 as SQIVND (reference sequence). The length of the CDR3 is 11 residues. This sample is part of a study of blood T cell repertoires in COVID-19. Everyone who took part was roughly 18 to 89 years old, and they came from 24 US areas. Grouping used clinical history reported by participants in a survey and questionnaire.

The sample comprised PBMCs or T cells enriched from blood (not recorded which). This clonotype was sampled from a human donor in a cohort exposed to, infected with or recovered from COVID-19 (not recorded which). The donor label of this sample is uncertain. J is TRBJ1-1 and V is TRBV19; D is unresolved. CDR3 sequence: CASSIAGEAFF. Written as DNA, the CDR3 is TGTGCCAGTAGTATTGCAGGTGAAGCTTTCTTT.